This TCR beta chain was captured in a study of blood T cell repertoires in COVID-19. Turning to the study itself: The United States, Italy and Spain were the sources of the acute and convalescent COVID-19 samples.

The authors' processing: The assay estimated nucleated cells by amplifying reference gene primers. Sequencing was performed with immunoSEQ multiplex PCR; in TCRdb, only in-frame clones are kept and a portion is missing. V and J calls plus clone size are reproduced from that table; the DNA served to infer D and trimming. Here the sample spans around 130,000 clones, approximately 90% being singletons. V was clipped by 6 bases and J by 5 bases, with 4 bases between them. The CDR3 extends over 11 amino acids. CDR1 and CDR2 from the germline V gene are MDHEN and SYDVKM. The receptor's source is a man over 45 with active or convalescent COVID-19. The chain joins TRBV28 to TRBJ1-4; D remains ambiguous. Material: peripheral blood. This CDR3 reads CASRSNEKLFF. In DNA form, the CDR3 reads TGTGCCAGCAGGTCAAATGAAAAACTGTTTTTT. Complete variable domain (other parts from reference TRBV28 and TRBJ1-4): DVKVTQSSRYLVKRTGEKVFLECVQDMDHENMFWYRQDPGLGLRLIYFSYDVKMKEKGDIPEGYSVSREKKERFSLILESASTNQTSMYLCASRSNEKLFFGSGTQLSVL.